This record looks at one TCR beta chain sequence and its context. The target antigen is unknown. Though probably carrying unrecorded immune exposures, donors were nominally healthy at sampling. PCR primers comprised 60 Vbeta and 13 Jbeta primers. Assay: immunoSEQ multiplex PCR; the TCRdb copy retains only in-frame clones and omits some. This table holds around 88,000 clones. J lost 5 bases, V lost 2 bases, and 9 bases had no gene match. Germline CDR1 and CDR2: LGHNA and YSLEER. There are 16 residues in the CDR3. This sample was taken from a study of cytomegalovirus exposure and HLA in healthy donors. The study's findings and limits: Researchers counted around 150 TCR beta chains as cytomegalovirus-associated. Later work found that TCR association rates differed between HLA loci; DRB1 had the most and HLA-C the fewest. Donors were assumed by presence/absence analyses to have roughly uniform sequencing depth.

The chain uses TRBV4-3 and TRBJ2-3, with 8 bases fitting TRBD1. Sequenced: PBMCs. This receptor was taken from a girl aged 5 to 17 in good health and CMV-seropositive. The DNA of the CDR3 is TGCGCCAGCAGCCAAAATCAGGGGGCGAAGGTAGATACGCAGTATTTT. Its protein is CASSQNQGAKVDTQYF.